This T cell receptor beta chain appears in the sequencing data of a study of blood T cell repertoires in COVID-19. Germline CDR1 is SGDLS and CDR2 is YYNGEE. This CDR3 spans 14 amino acids. V was clipped by 0 bases and J by 3 bases, with 10 bases between them. TCRdb keeps only in-frame clones here, not all; method: immunoSEQ multiplex PCR. Here the sample spans under 200,000 clones, approximately 83% being singletons. The source is a woman aged 60-75 years who had recovered from COVID-19. The sample comprised PBMCs or T cells enriched from blood (not recorded which). The chain employs TRBV9 and TRBJ2-7; D is uncertain. This CDR3 is CASSVGLGYYEQYF. DNA for the CDR3: TGTGCCAGCAGCGTAGGACTTGGTTACTACGAGCAGTACTTC.